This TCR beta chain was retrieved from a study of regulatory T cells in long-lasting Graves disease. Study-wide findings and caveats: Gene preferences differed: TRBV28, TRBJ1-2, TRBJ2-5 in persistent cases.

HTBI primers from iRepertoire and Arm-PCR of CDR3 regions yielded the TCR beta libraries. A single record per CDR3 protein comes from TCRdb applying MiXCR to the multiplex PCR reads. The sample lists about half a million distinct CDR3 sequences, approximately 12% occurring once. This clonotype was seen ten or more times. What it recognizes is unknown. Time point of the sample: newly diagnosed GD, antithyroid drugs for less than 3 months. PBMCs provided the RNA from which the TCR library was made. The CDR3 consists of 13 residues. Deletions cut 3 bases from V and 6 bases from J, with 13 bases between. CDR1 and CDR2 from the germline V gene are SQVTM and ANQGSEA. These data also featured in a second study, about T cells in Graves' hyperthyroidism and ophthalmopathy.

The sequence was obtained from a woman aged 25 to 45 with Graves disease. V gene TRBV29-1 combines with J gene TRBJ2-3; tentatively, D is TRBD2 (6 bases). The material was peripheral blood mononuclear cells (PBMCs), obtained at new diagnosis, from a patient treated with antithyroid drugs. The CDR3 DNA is TGCAGCGTTGATCGGGACTTGGGGGATACGCAGTATTTT. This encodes CSVDRDLGDTQYF.